This T cell receptor (beta chain) was identified during a study of brain T cells in children with intractable seizures. The data were produced by immunoSEQ multiplex PCR, yet TCRdb's version contains in-frame clones alone and is incomplete. Among 340,000 or so clones listed, roughly 92% were seen once. This CDR3 comprises 16 residues. CDR1 is LNHDA, CDR2 SQIVND, per germline (reference sequence). V shed 2 bases and J shed 0 bases, with 11 bases lying between them. Time point noted: blood from clinic visit 5 months post-surgery; TSC patient then seizure free. The sequenced cases were selected for having the highest brain T cell transcript signatures.

The sequence derives from a boy less than two years old with tuberous sclerosis and intractable seizures. The V call is TRBV19, the J call TRBJ2-1, with D uncertain. Sequenced here: peripheral blood, sampled roughly 5 months after surgery. The CDR3 bases are TGTGCCAGTAGTATATCGCCCACTCGCTCCTACAATGAGCAGTTCTTC. Amino acid sequence: CASSISPTRSYNEQFF.